This TCR beta chain is from a study of cytomegalovirus exposure and HLA in healthy donors. Overall study context: Among about 179 million T cells, an earlier analysis found roughly 120 million unique TCR beta sequences.

The PCR ran on 60 Vbeta and 13 Jbeta primers. Sequenced by immunoSEQ multiplex PCR; TCRdb stores in-frame clones only, minus some. Found here are approximately 58,000 clones, approximately 80% of them singletons; the top ten hold around 4.5%. A word on this clone: Antigen unknown.

Study results and caveats: A few chains linked to CMV were shown in vitro to be specific for CMV antigens. The authors reported that TCR beta sequences could predict HLA-A and HLA-B alleles. These predictions were accurate for most subjects in the first cohort. A later look showed TCR association rates differing by HLA locus, highest for DRB1 and lowest for HLA-C.

CDR1 and CDR2 (germline): SEHNR, FQNEAQ (reference sequence). V was clipped by 4 bases and J by 4 bases, with 6 bases between them. The CDR3 sequence is 12 residues long. The sequenced sample was PBMCs. The chain uses TRBV7-9 and TRBJ2-3, with a weak D call TRBD2 (5 bases). This clonotype originated in a man aged 25-40 years in good health and CMV-seronegative. CDR3 amino acids: CASSSEADTQYF. CDR3 in DNA: TGTGCCAGCAGCTCGGAGGCAGATACGCAGTATTTT.